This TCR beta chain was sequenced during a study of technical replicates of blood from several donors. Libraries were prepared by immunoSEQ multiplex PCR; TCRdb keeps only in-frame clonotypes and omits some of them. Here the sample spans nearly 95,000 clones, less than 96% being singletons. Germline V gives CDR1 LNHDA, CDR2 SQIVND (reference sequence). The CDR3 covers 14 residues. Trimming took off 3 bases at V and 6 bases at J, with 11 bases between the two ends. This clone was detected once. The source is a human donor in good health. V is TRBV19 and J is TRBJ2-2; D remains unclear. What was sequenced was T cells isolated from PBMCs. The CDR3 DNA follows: TGTGCCAGTAGTATCTCCGATCGGTCCGGGGAGCTGTTTTTT. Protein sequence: CASSISDRSGELFF.